Below, 21 T cell receptor beta chains from the same sample are listed, as sequenced in a study of T cells after yellow fever vaccination. TCRdb re-analysed the 5' RACE reads in MiXCR, keeping a single row per CDR3 protein. The sample consists of about 300,000 distinct CDR3 sequences, 7.5% to 9% of them appearing once. The material was CD4+ T cells sorted from PBMCs, obtained 5 days after the yellow fever booster vaccination. The receptors stem from a man younger than 35 who received the YFV17D yellow fever vaccine.

A few counts support this clonotype. The chain employs TRBV3-1 and TRBJ1-6; D not certain. The V end lost 2 bases, the J end lost 9 bases, and 17 bases lay between the germline ends. This CDR3 spans 16 amino acids. CDR1 and CDR2 (germline): LGHDT, YNNKEL (reference sequence). The CDR3 spells CASSQRGYRAGSPLHF. The CDR3 coding sequence is TGTGCCAGCAGCCAACGAGGGTACCGGGCGGGTTCACCCCTCCACTTT.

This clonotype has more than one count but fewer than ten. The rearrangement uses TRBV15 and TRBJ1-1, with D unclear. The V end lost 0 bases, the J end lost 11 bases, and 10 bases lay between the germline ends. This CDR3 spans 12 amino acids. Germline CDR1 LNHNV, CDR2 YYDKDF (reference sequence). CDR3 region: CATSRDLYAAFF. Written as DNA, the CDR3 is TGTGCCACCAGCAGAGATTTGTATGCGGCTTTCTTT.

This clonotype has a handful of counts. The J gene is TRBJ1-3, the V gene TRBV4-2, with D possibly being TRBD1 (6 bases). V lost 1 base and J 2 bases, leaving 12 bases between the germline ends. The germline V gene has CDR1 LGHNA and CDR2 YNFKEQ. The CDR3 runs 16 residues. The DNA of the CDR3 is TGTGCCAGCAGCCAAGTGGGGGGCAGGGCTGGAAACACCATATATTTT. It encodes CASSQVGGRAGNTIYF.

This clonotype turned up a few times. V is TRBV5-1 and J is TRBJ1-2, with D possibly matching TRBD1 (6 bases). Trimming removed 4 bases at V and 8 bases at J, with 12 bases between. This CDR3 is 12 amino acids long. Looked up from germline, CDR1 is SGHRS and CDR2 is YFSETQ. The CDR3 coding sequence is TGCGCCAGCAGCCCAGGACAGCGCGGCTACACCTTC. Its translation is CASSPGQRGYTF.

This clonotype was counted at least ten times. The chain uses TRBV7-3 and TRBJ2-7; D may be TRBD2 (6 bases). Looked up from germline, CDR1 is SGHTA and CDR2 is FQGTGA. V was shortened by 4 bases and J by 2 bases, with 27 bases between the two germline ends. The CDR3 covers 19 residues. The CDR3 sequence: CASSSQTRLASEVTYEQYV. For the CDR3, the DNA is TGTGCCAGCAGCTCACAAACCCGCCTGGCTAGCGAAGTCACCTACGAGCAGTACGTC.

The gene calls are TRBV6-6 and TRBJ2-7; weak D call: TRBD2 (5 bases). CDR3 size: 14 residues. CDR1 is MNHNY, CDR2 SVGAGI, per germline (reference sequence). Trimming took 2 bases from V and 2 from J, leaving 10 bases between them. The CDR3 is CASSYTGSAYEQYF. The DNA of the CDR3 is TGTGCCAGCAGTTACACGGGGAGTGCCTACGAGCAGTACTTC.

This clonotype was recorded a few times. This chain joins TRBV28 and TRBJ2-3; either TRBD1 or TRBD2 may supply D (5 bases each). Per the germline V gene, CDR1 is MDHEN and CDR2 is SYDVKM. Trimming removed 11 bases from V and 0 bases from J, with 12 bases in between. The CDR3 has 13 amino acids. The DNA for the CDR3 is TGTGCCCTGAGGGGTCGGAGCACAGATACGCAGTATTTT. Protein sequence: CALRGRSTDTQYF.

The CDR3 loop is CASSSTGSVEKLFF. Here the CDR3 DNA reads TGTGCCAGCAGTTCGACAGGGTCGGTGGAAAAACTGTTTTTT. The chain joins TRBV28 to TRBJ1-4; 7 bases fit TRBD1. Trimming at V came to 4 bases and at J to 8 bases, leaving 7 bases not matched to a gene. Looked up from germline, CDR1 is MDHEN and CDR2 is SYDVKM. The CDR3 sequence is 14 residues long.

The chain combines TRBV28 with TRBJ2-7, with D perhaps TRBD1 (5 bases). Trimming stripped 2 bases from V and 0 bases from J, with 11 bases between. This CDR3 region has 15 residues. Germline V gene sequence: CDR1 MDHEN, CDR2 SYDVKM. This chain's CDR3 is CASSLDDSSSYEQYV. Here the CDR3 DNA reads TGTGCCAGCAGTTTAGATGACAGCAGCTCCTACGAGCAGTACGTC.

The chain employs TRBV5-5 and TRBJ1-6, with TRBD1 identical over 8 bases. Germline V gene sequence: CDR1 SGHKS, CDR2 YYEKEE (reference sequence). With V trimmed by 3 bases and J by 2 bases, 7 bases remained unmatched. The CDR3 length is 17 residues. DNA of the CDR3: TGTGCCAGCAGCTCGGACAGGGCAGGGACCTATAATTCACCCCTCCACTTT. It codes for CASSSDRAGTYNSPLHF.

This clonotype was seen only a few times. The V gene is TRBV4-2, the J gene TRBJ1-1; no definite D call. V lost 4 bases and J lost 2, with 14 bases in between. This CDR3 has 15 residues. From germline, CDR1 is LGHNA and CDR2 YNFKEQ. The CDR3 nucleotides are TGTGCCAGCAGCCCCTTTCTGGCAGCTAACACTGAAGCTTTCTTT. It encodes CASSPFLAANTEAFF.

The chain carries TRBV2 and TRBJ2-2, with 7 bases lining up with TRBD2. Germline trimming cut 8 bases from V and 2 bases from J; bases unmatched to any gene: 2. This CDR3 has 13 residues. Germline lookup yields CDR1 SNHLY and CDR2 FYNNEI. CDR3 sequence reads: CASGRANTGELFF. CDR3 in DNA: TGTGCCAGCGGGAGGGCTAACACCGGGGAGCTGTTTTTT.

This chain uses TRBV15 with TRBJ1-5; tentative D call: TRBD1 (6 bases). Trimming shortened V by 0 bases and J by 6 bases, and 12 bases separated the two germline ends. Germline-derived CDR1 and CDR2 are LNHNV and YYDKDF (reference sequence). The CDR3 is 15 amino acids. Here the CDR3 DNA reads TGTGCCACCAGCAGAGATGGGGGGGCGGCTCAGCCCCAGCATTTT. Its protein product is CATSRDGGAAQPQHF.

The sample holds a few counts of this clonotype. The CDR3 DNA is TGCGCCAGCAGCCCCCGGGTGCTGAACTATGGCTACACCTTC. It codes for CASSPRVLNYGYTF. V gene TRBV5-1 combines with J gene TRBJ1-2; no reliable D call. CDR1 and CDR2 from the germline V gene are SGHRS and YFSETQ. The CDR3 covers 14 residues. V lost 4 bases, J lost 2 bases, and 12 bases lay in between.

The V and J genes are TRBV5-1 and TRBJ2-5; D may be TRBD2 (5 bases). The CDR3 loop spans 13 amino acids. From germline, CDR1 is SGHRS and CDR2 YFSETQ. The germline V and J ends were trimmed by 4 bases and 2 bases, with 9 bases remaining between them. The CDR3 loop is CASSIAPQETQYF. The CDR3 region has the DNA TGCGCCAGCAGCATAGCGCCACAAGAGACCCAGTACTTC.

The chain joins TRBV6-2 or TRBV6-3 to TRBJ1-4; TRBD1 matches 7 bases. The germline V gene encodes CDR1 MNHEY and CDR2 SVGEGT. The CDR3 has 15 residues. V lost 6 bases and J lost 4; bases outside the gene matches: 8. The DNA for the CDR3 is TGTGCCAGCAGGAGACAGGGTCGGCATAATGAAAAACTGTTTTTT. Its translation is CASRRQGRHNEKLFF.

This clonotype was counted between two and nine times. This chain connects TRBV6-5 to TRBJ1-2, with 9 bases lining up with TRBD1. Unmatched junction bases numbered 4, after V lost 4 bases and J lost 7 bases. The length of the CDR3 is 13 residues. From germline, CDR1 is MNHEY and CDR2 SVGAGI. CDR3 residues: CASSSRDRAGYTF. The CDR3 nucleotides are TGTGCCAGCAGTTCCAGGGACAGGGCTGGCTACACCTTC.

CDR3 DNA: TGTGCCAGCAGTTTAGGACAGGGCTCCAACACTGAAGCTTTCTTT. Amino acid sequence: CASSLGQGSNTEAFF. This chain joins TRBV12-3 or TRBV12-4 and TRBJ1-1; 7 nucleotides line up with TRBD1. The CDR3 consists of 15 residues. Germline trimming cut 1 base from V and 2 bases from J; bases unmatched to any gene: 4.

Only a few counts were recorded for this clonotype. V is TRBV5-6 and J is TRBJ2-5; the D is unclear. The V gene lost 2 bases and the J gene lost 5 bases, with 10 bases spanning the gap. This CDR3 has 13 residues. The germline V gene has CDR1 SGHDT and CDR2 YYEEEE. This chain's CDR3 is CASSFGGVETQYF. The CDR3 DNA is TGTGCCAGCAGCTTTGGTGGGGTGGAGACCCAGTACTTC.

This clonotype was counted only a few times. V usage is TRBV5-1 and J usage is TRBJ2-1, with 10 bases that match TRBD2. With V trimmed by 4 bases and J by 0 bases, 10 bases remained unmatched. Germline CDR1 reads SGHRS; CDR2 reads YFSETQ. The CDR3 totals 18 residues. CDR3 in DNA: TGCGCCAGCAGCCCAAGACCTATAGCGGGGGGCTCCTACAATGAGCAGTTCTTC. It is translated as CASSPRPIAGGSYNEQFF.

The J gene is TRBJ1-1, the V gene TRBV25-1; D is possibly TRBD1 (6 bases). Germline V lookup: CDR1 MGHDK, CDR2 SYGVNS. This CDR3 has 11 residues. Trimming removed 6 bases from V and 10 bases from J, with 12 bases in between. The CDR3 loop reads CASRASGAAFF. The CDR3 region has the DNA TGTGCCAGCAGGGCATCAGGGGCAGCTTTCTTT.